The sequence of this T cell receptor beta chain was determined in a study of blood T cell repertoires in COVID-19. Measured with immunoSEQ multiplex PCR; TCRdb has only the in-frame clones, and not every one. The top ten clones hold less than 7.5% of a sample with around 84,000 clones, 70% to 80% of them seen once. CDR3 length equals 15 residues. The germline V gene has CDR1 SGHAT and CDR2 FQDESV (reference sequence). After removal of 5 bases from V and 3 bases from J, the junction contained 9 bases not matched to a gene. The clonotype was recovered from a middle-aged man with active or convalescent COVID-19. The sample was peripheral blood. The V call is TRBV11-1, the J call TRBJ1-2; 7 bases fit TRBD1. The CDR3 DNA is TGTGCCAGCAGCCCACCCGGACAGGTCGACTATGGCTACACCTTC. Amino acids: CASSPPGQVDYGYTF.